This note documents a single T cell receptor (beta chain) sequence. This sample is drawn from a study of cytomegalovirus exposure and HLA in healthy donors. With 60 Vbeta and 13 Jbeta primers, the PCR was carried out. Measured with immunoSEQ multiplex PCR; TCRdb has only the in-frame clones, and not every one. The data hold approximately 110,000 clones, with about 81% observed a single time. CDR1 MGHRA and CDR2 YSYEKL come from the germline V gene. This CDR3 is 17 amino acids long. Germline trimming cut 0 bases from V and 5 bases from J; bases unmatched to any gene: 8. The chain is built from TRBV4-1 and TRBJ2-1, with 9 bases lining up with TRBD2. Source material: PBMCs. This TCR was recovered from a woman between 25 and 40 years old in good health and CMV-seronegative. The CDR3, as DNA: TGCGCCAGCAGCCAAGAAACATTAGCGGGGGCCCACAATGAGCAGTTCTTC. It yields the protein CASSQETLAGAHNEQFF.